A selection of T cell receptor beta chains follows, all from one sample in a study of cytomegalovirus exposure and HLA in healthy donors. The protocol was immunoSEQ multiplex PCR, while the TCRdb copy is restricted to in-frame clones and leaves out a portion. The profile covers fewer than 150,000 clones, with around nine tenths appearing a single time and around 4.5% taken by the ten largest. The sequenced sample was PBMCs. Receptors were obtained from a man between 18 and 29 years old in good health and CMV-seropositive. The CDR3 runs from the conserved cysteine through the conserved F or W. The D gene is left open where the match is weak. The listing skips clone size in some rows; elsewhere it reads once, few, many or a size class.

>TRBV2|TRBJ2-1|.|.
CATEGDEQFF
TGTGCCACCGAGGGGGATGAGCAGTTCTTC
>TRBV14|TRBJ1-6|.|.
CASSQDQNRVRSPLHF
TGTGCCAGCAGCCAAGATCAAAACAGGGTTCGGTCACCCCTCCACTTT
>TRBV5-1|TRBJ2-7|.|.
CASSLEGYSLSYEQYF
TGCGCCAGCAGCTTGGAAGGCTACAGCCTATCCTACGAGCAGTACTTC
>TRBV5-1|TRBJ1-2|.|.
CASKDSALRYGYTF
TGCGCCAGCAAAGACAGTGCTTTACGCTATGGCTACACCTTC
>TRBV2|TRBJ2-1|.|TRBD2
CASRRLAGGTYNEQFF
TGTGCCAGCAGGCGACTAGCGGGGGGGACCTACAATGAGCAGTTCTTC
>TRBV25-1|TRBJ2-2|.|TRBD2
CASSGLAGVNTGELFF
TGTGCCAGCAGTGGCCTAGCGGGAGTGAACACCGGGGAGCTGTTTTTT
>TRBV5-1|TRBJ2-5|.|TRBD2
CASSASGRETQYF
TGCGCCAGCAGCGCTAGCGGGAGAGAGACCCAGTACTTC
>TRBV4-1|TRBJ2-4|.|.
CASSQDWTRGNIQYF
TGCGCCAGCAGCCAAGATTGGACCAGGGGAAACATTCAGTACTTC
>TRBV14|TRBJ1-3|.|TRBD1
CASSQTQGTSGNTIYF
TGTGCCAGCAGCCAAACACAGGGGACCTCTGGAAACACCATATATTTT
>TRBV10-3|TRBJ2-3|.|.
CAISEGGQTRPDTQYF
TGTGCCATCAGTGAGGGAGGCCAGACTAGGCCGGATACGCAGTATTTT
>TRBV18|TRBJ1-2|.|.
CASSPNDSPIGAYTF
TGTGCCAGCTCACCGAACGACTCCCCTATTGGCGCCTACACCTTC
>TRBV19|TRBJ2-5|.|TRBD2
CASSHWGLAGDQETQYF
TGTGCCAGTAGCCATTGGGGGCTAGCGGGGGACCAAGAGACCCAGTACTTC
>TRBV5-1|TRBJ2-3|.|TRBD2
CASSPTSGDTDTQYF
TGCGCCAGCAGCCCGACTAGCGGGGACACAGATACGCAGTATTTT
>TRBV29-1|TRBJ2-1|.|TRBD1
CSVGTRQGVGEQFF
TGCAGCGTCGGTACACGACAGGGGGTGGGTGAGCAGTTCTTC
>TRBV5-1|TRBJ2-7|.|TRBD1
CASSPGTGRSEQYF
TGCGCCAGCAGCCCCGGGACAGGCCGATCAGAGCAGTACTTC
>TRBV12-2|TRBJ2-3|.|.
CASRWTSGETDTQYF
TGTGCAAGTCGTTGGACTAGCGGGGAGACAGATACGCAGTATTTT
>TRBV7-2|TRBJ1-6|once|TRBD1
CASSPLGTGFGPLHF
TGTGCCAGCAGCCCCTTAGGGACAGGGTTCGGTCCCCTCCACTTT
>TRBV6-1|TRBJ1-3|few|.
CASGRGSGTGNTIYF
TGTGCCAGCGGGAGAGGAAGTGGGACTGGAAACACCATATATTTT
>TRBV2|TRBJ2-7|.|TRBD1
CASSDPGQGYEQYF
TGTGCCAGCAGTGATCCGGGACAGGGTTACGAGCAGTACTTC
>TRBV5-1|TRBJ2-5|.|TRBD1
CASSSSGGQETQYF
TGCGCCAGCAGCTCCTCAGGGGGCCAAGAGACCCAGTACTTC
>TRBV11-2|TRBJ2-7|.|.
CASSAGRLDEQYF
TGTGCCAGCAGCGCGGGCCGTCTGGACGAGCAGTACTTC
>TRBV27|TRBJ2-5|.|.
CASSWSPGETQYF
TGTGCCAGCAGTTGGTCTCCGGGAGAGACCCAGTACTTC
>TRBV14|TRBJ2-2|.|TRBD2
CASSQGLAGITGELFF
TGTGCCAGCAGCCAAGGACTAGCGGGGATAACCGGGGAGCTGTTTTTT
>TRBV6-5|TRBJ2-1|few|.
CASSSSTGGSYNEQFF
TGTGCCAGCAGTTCCTCGACAGGCGGCTCCTACAATGAGCAGTTCTTC
>TRBV14|TRBJ1-2|once|.
CASSQSRRGNYGYTF
TGTGCCAGCAGCCAATCCCGGCGGGGCAACTATGGCTACACCTTC
>TRBV14|TRBJ2-1|.|.
CASSPYRRGQVNEQFF
TGTGCCAGCAGCCCCTATCGGCGGGGCCAGGTCAATGAGCAGTTCTTC
>TRBV15|TRBJ2-7|.|TRBD1
CATSRDRAHYEQYF
TGTGCCACCAGCAGGGACAGGGCCCACTACGAGCAGTACTTC
>TRBV14|TRBJ2-1|.|TRBD1
CASSPYQGALNEQFF
TGTGCCAGCAGCCCGTATCAGGGGGCCCTCAATGAGCAGTTCTTC
>TRBV4-2|TRBJ2-3|.|TRBD2
CASSQVSAGPSTDTQYF
TGTGCCAGCAGCCAAGTATCAGCGGGGCCTAGCACAGATACGCAGTATTTT
>TRBV2|TRBJ2-5|.|TRBD1
CASTQGGRGETQYF
TGTGCCAGCACCCAAGGGGGCAGGGGCGAGACCCAGTACTTC
>TRBV27|TRBJ1-2|.|.
CASRRTNRYGYTF
TGTGCCAGCAGAAGAACGAACAGGTATGGCTACACCTTC
>TRBV19|TRBJ2-7|.|.
CASSVGGRYEQYF
TGTGCCAGTAGTGTCGGCGGTCGCTACGAGCAGTACTTC
>TRBV11-2|TRBJ2-3|.|TRBD2
CASSLVFTGGAGDTQYF
TGTGCCAGCAGCTTAGTATTTACGGGGGGGGCAGGAGATACGCAGTATTTT
>TRBV29-1|TRBJ1-4|.|.
CSAPGENEKLFF
TGCAGCGCACCCGGGGAAAATGAAAAACTGTTTTTT